This T cell receptor (beta chain) was obtained from a study of T-cell memory formation after mild COVID-19. TCRdb called the 5' RACE reads again in MiXCR, with one record for every CDR3 protein. Counted here are roughly 240,000 distinct CDR3 sequences, approximately 15% occurring once; the ten biggest clones make up 2.1%. The material sequenced was PBMCs or a T cell subset sorted from them (not recorded which). The source of this sequence is an adult woman who had mild COVID-19 (a few samples of this study predate the infection). Cell type and time point are not known.

The CDR3 DNA is TGTGCCACCAGTGACCCCGGTCTTGGGCCCCAGCATTTT. It specifies CATSDPGLGPQHF. V is TRBV24-1 and J is TRBJ1-5; unclear D gene. The length of the CDR3 is 13 residues. Germline V gene sequence: CDR1 KGHDR, CDR2 SFDVKD. V lost 4 bases, J lost 9 bases, and 12 bases lay in between.